Below are 20 T cell receptor beta chains sequenced from a single sample in a study of T-cell memory formation after mild COVID-19 (dated by TCRdb to 2020 to 2022). Library construction relied on 5' RACE. TCRdb lists the instrument as Illumina NovaSeq 6000. TCRdb reprocessed the public reads (quality trimming at Q25 with fastp, clone calling with MiXCR) and kept in-frame beta chains. Each CDR3 protein appears once, grouped with its most common genes and DNA. In all, the sample holds more than 350,000 distinct CDR3 sequences, and roughly 20% of those were seen once. Of the sample, approximately 12% falls within the top ten clones. The sequenced sample was PBMCs or a T cell subset sorted from them (not recorded which). These receptors were obtained from an adult woman who had mild COVID-19 (a few samples of this study predate the infection). The sample titles of this study are shuffled in the database, so cell type and time point are left out; the donor was told from shared clones.

This clonotype appeared a few times. The V call is TRBV2, the J call TRBJ2-3; D ambiguous. The CDR3 spans 16 residues. Looked up from germline, CDR1 is SNHLY and CDR2 is FYNNEI. V lost 8 bases to trimming and J lost 6 bases, with 24 bases between them. The CDR3 nucleotides are TGTGCCAGCCACCCCGGACCGGCGTCGAGGTGGGATACGCAGTATTTT. It encodes CASHPGPASRWDTQYF.

The rearrangement uses TRBV5-5 and TRBJ2-3; 9 nucleotides match TRBD1. The V gene end was trimmed by 4 bases and the J gene end by 0 bases; junction bases not matched to a gene: 6. The CDR3 is 16 amino acids. Looked up from germline, CDR1 is SGHKS and CDR2 is YYEKEE (reference sequence). This CDR3 is CASSLPGTGSTDTQYF. CDR3 sequence (DNA): TGTGCCAGCAGCCTACCCGGGACAGGGAGCACAGATACGCAGTATTTT.

The chain joins TRBV9 to TRBJ2-1; 11 nucleotides agree with TRBD1. Trimming took 2 bases from V and 6 from J; bases not matched to a gene: 4. This CDR3 contains 15 residues. Germline-derived CDR1 and CDR2 are SGDLS and YYNGEE. The CDR3 loop is CASSVGTGGSNEQFF. The CDR3 DNA is TGTGCCAGCAGCGTCGGGACAGGGGGTTCCAATGAGCAGTTCTTC.

This clonotype was counted a few times. The chain joins TRBV11-2 to TRBJ1-2; D remains unclear. The CDR3 spans 14 residues. Trimming took 0 bases from V and 8 from J, leaving 13 bases between them. Looked up from germline, CDR1 is SGHAT and CDR2 is FQNNGV. CDR3: CASSLESGSRGYTF. CDR3 in DNA: TGTGCCAGCAGCTTAGAGTCTGGGTCGAGGGGCTACACCTTC.

The rearrangement joins TRBV3-1 to TRBJ1-1; D not resolved. Germline V gene lookup returns CDR1 LGHDT and CDR2 YNNKEL (reference sequence). This CDR3 region has 13 residues. Trimming stripped 2 bases from V and 5 bases from J, with 9 bases between. CDR3 DNA sequence: TGTGCCAGCAGCCAACCGATGGGGACTGAAGCTTTCTTT. It codes for CASSQPMGTEAFF.

This rearrangement joins TRBV6-5 to TRBJ2-2, with 7 nucleotides matching TRBD1. CDR3 length: 15 amino acids. V lost 8 bases and J lost 3; bases outside the gene matches: 9. CDR1 MNHEY and CDR2 SVGAGI come from the germline V gene. CDR3 sequence: CASGRTGLDTGELFF. CDR3 sequence (DNA): TGTGCCAGCGGTAGGACAGGACTCGACACCGGGGAGCTGTTTTTT.

The chain employs TRBV6-5 and TRBJ2-5; D unresolved. V was clipped by 2 bases and J by 2 bases, with 12 bases between them. This CDR3 is 15 amino acids long. Germline CDR1 reads MNHEY; CDR2 reads SVGAGI. The CDR3: CASSYEMTPQETQYF. In DNA form, the CDR3 reads TGTGCCAGCAGTTACGAAATGACACCGCAAGAGACCCAGTACTTC.

The chain carries TRBV12-3 or TRBV12-4 and TRBJ2-7, with TRBD1 matching over 7 bases. The CDR3 contains 13 residues. V lost 6 bases and J lost 6; bases outside the gene matches: 8. The CDR3 reads CASSLQGWSEQYF. The CDR3 DNA follows: TGTGCCAGCAGCCTACAGGGGTGGAGCGAGCAGTACTTC.

This clonotype showed up just a few times. The rearrangement joins TRBV5-4 to TRBJ1-1; TRBD1 matches 8 bases. Unmatched junction bases numbered 6, after V lost 4 bases and J lost 4 bases. Germline assignment: CDR1 SGHNT and CDR2 YYREEE (reference sequence). The length of the CDR3 is 14 residues. The chain's CDR3 is CASSPTGVGTEAFF. CDR3 DNA: TGTGCCAGCAGCCCGACAGGGGTTGGCACTGAAGCTTTCTTT.

The chain is built from TRBV5-1 and TRBJ2-7, with 12 bases aligning to TRBD1. The germline V gene encodes CDR1 SGHRS and CDR2 YFSETQ. This CDR3 region has 17 residues. J was trimmed by 3 bases and V by 0 bases; bases with no gene match: 7. CDR3 coding DNA: TGCGCCAGCAGCTTGGGTTTGGGACAGGGGGCCCTCTACGAGCAGTACTTC. Translation gives CASSLGLGQGALYEQYF.

V and J are TRBV4-1 and TRBJ2-7; unclear D gene. CDR1 is MGHRA and CDR2 is YSYEKL in the germline V gene. The CDR3 totals 13 residues. Trimming shortened V by 0 bases and J by 9 bases, and 12 bases separated the two germline ends. CDR3 DNA: TGCGCCAGCAGCCAAGATCCCCAGTCCGGGCAGTACTTC. Translating gives CASSQDPQSGQYF.

The chain joins TRBV12-3 or TRBV12-4 to TRBJ2-5; TRBD2 matches 13 bases. The CDR3 consists of 19 residues. With V trimmed by 2 bases and J by 2 bases, 11 bases remained unmatched. The CDR3 region is CASSLLLRGLAGTQETQYF. The CDR3, as DNA: TGTGCCAGCAGTTTACTCCTCCGGGGACTAGCGGGGACACAAGAGACCCAGTACTTC.

This sequence joins TRBV18 and TRBJ1-1; D call uncertain. The CDR3 is 13 residues long. Germline V gene lookup returns CDR1 KGHSH and CDR2 LQKENI. Between the trimmed V and J ends, which lost 4 bases and 3 bases, there was a span of 9 bases. DNA for the CDR3: TGTGCCAGCTCACAGGGTACGGACACTGAAGCTTTCTTT. This gives the protein CASSQGTDTEAFF.

The chain employs TRBV7-9 and TRBJ2-3; 7 positions agree with TRBD2. CDR3 length equals 17 residues. The V and J ends lost 5 bases and 6 bases, in that order; junction bases with no gene match: 17. The germline V gene encodes CDR1 SEHNR and CDR2 FQNEAQ (reference sequence). CDR3 coding DNA: TGTGCCAGCAGCCCCCAGACGGGGAGGGTGAATGGGGATACGCAGTATTTT. It is translated as CASSPQTGRVNGDTQYF.

In this sample, this clonotype turned up a few times. DNA of the CDR3: TGTGCCAGCAGAGGACAAAAAGTGGATACGCAGTATTTT. It translates to CASRGQKVDTQYF. The chain combines TRBV12-3 or TRBV12-4 with TRBJ2-3, with D possibly being TRBD1 (5 bases). The CDR3 runs 13 residues. Trimming removed 6 bases at V and 6 bases at J, with 13 bases between.

This clonotype was observed at least ten times. Here the CDR3 DNA reads TGTGCCAGCAGCCCTCAGGGACTCCCCACAGATACGCAGTATTTT. It yields the protein CASSPQGLPTDTQYF. This sequence joins TRBV12-3 or TRBV12-4 and TRBJ2-3; TRBD2 is a possible D gene (6 bases). Trimming took 6 bases from V and 2 from J, leaving 15 bases between them. The CDR3 has 15 amino acids.

This clonotype has just a few counts. CDR3 sequence: CASSFQGIAGAQNTGELFF. The CDR3 nucleotides are TGTGCCAGCAGCTTCCAAGGGATAGCGGGGGCCCAGAACACCGGGGAGCTGTTTTTT. V usage is TRBV7-3 and J usage is TRBJ2-2; 9 positions agree with TRBD2. This CDR3 has 19 amino acids. Germline loops: CDR1 SGHTA, CDR2 FQGTGA. V trimming: 3 bases; J trimming: 1 base; junction bases outside the gene matches: 12.

This clonotype was counted between two and nine times. V and J are TRBV10-3 and TRBJ1-1; 7 nucleotides agree with TRBD1. With 4 bases clipped from V and 4 bases from J, the junction kept 6 bases outside the gene matches. The germline V gene has CDR1 ENHRY and CDR2 SYGVKD. This CDR3 has 14 amino acids. The CDR3 reads CAISVQTGSTEAFF. CDR3 DNA: TGTGCCATCAGTGTTCAGACAGGGAGCACTGAAGCTTTCTTT.

The chain carries TRBV27 and TRBJ1-5; 7 bases are shared with TRBD1. Trimming at V came to 5 bases and at J to 6 bases, leaving 4 bases not matched to a gene. This CDR3 has 13 residues. Per the germline V gene, CDR1 is MNHEY and CDR2 is SMNVEV (reference sequence). DNA for the CDR3: TGTGCCAGCAGTCTAAACAGGGGTCAGCCCCAGCATTTT. Its protein product is CASSLNRGQPQHF.

A note on this clonotype: No conserved phenylalanine or tryptophan is present at the end of the CDR3, so a read error is the likely explanation. This rearrangement joins TRBV7-9 to TRBJ2-7; TRBD2 matches 13 bases. V lost 5 bases to trimming and J lost 4 bases; unmatched junction nucleotides: 5. This CDR3 has 15 amino acids. The germline gives CDR1 SEHNR, CDR2 FQNEAQ (reference sequence). The CDR3 reads CASSPRTSGGYEQYL. In nucleotides, the CDR3 is TGTGCCAGCAGCCCGCGGACTAGCGGGGGTTACGAGCAGTACTTA.